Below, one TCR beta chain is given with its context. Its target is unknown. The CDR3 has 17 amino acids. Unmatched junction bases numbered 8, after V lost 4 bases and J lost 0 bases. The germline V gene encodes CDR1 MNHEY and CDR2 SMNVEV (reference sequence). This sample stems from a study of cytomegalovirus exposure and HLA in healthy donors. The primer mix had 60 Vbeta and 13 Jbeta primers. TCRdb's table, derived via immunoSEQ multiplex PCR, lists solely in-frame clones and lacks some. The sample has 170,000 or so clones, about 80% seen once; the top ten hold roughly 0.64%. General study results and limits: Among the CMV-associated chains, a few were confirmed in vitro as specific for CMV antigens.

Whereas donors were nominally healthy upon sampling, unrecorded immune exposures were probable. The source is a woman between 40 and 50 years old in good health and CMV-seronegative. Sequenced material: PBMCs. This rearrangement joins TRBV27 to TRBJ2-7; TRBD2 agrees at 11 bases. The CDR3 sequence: CASSSPPTSGASYEQYF. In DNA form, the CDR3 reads TGTGCCAGCAGTTCACCACCGACTAGCGGGGCCTCCTACGAGCAGTACTTC.